The 10 T cell receptor beta chains below come from one sample, sequenced in a study of T cell repertoires in cytomegalovirus infection. Using its own MiXCR run on the reads, TCRdb lists one record per CDR3 protein. The sample records around 49,000 distinct CDR3 sequences, around 20% being singletons. Their cognate antigens are unknown. The sample in question was CD8+ T cells from cultured PBMCs, obtained from culture after CMV antigen stimulation. The receptor source for this set is a human donor in good health (CMV status not recorded). Some clones in this sample may be carry-over from other donors' samples.

The V gene is TRBV12-3 or TRBV12-4, the J gene TRBJ2-7; 7 bases align to TRBD2. The CDR3 contains 16 residues. V gave up 5 bases and J gave up 1 base; unmatched junction bases: 11. For the CDR3, the DNA is TGTGCCAGCAGTAGCGCCGGGACTACAGGTTCCTACGAGCAGTACTTC. Encoded protein: CASSSAGTTGSYEQYF.

This rearrangement joins TRBV27 to TRBJ2-1; no clear D gene. V lost 3 bases, J lost 8 bases, and 5 bases lay in between. The CDR3 covers 11 residues. The germline V gene encodes CDR1 MNHEY and CDR2 SMNVEV (reference sequence). In DNA form, the CDR3 reads TGTGCCAGCAGTTTTAAGGATGAGCAGTTCTTC. This gives the protein CASSFKDEQFF.

The gene calls are TRBV7-2 and TRBJ1-2; D is ambiguous. Germline CDR1 and CDR2: SGHTA and FQGNSA. There are 13 residues in the CDR3. With 6 bases removed from V and 4 bases from J, the gap between germline ends came to 12 bases. CDR3 in DNA: TGTGCCAGCAGGCTGGACGCTAGCTATGGCTACACCTTC. Amino acid sequence: CASRLDASYGYTF.

This clonotype was counted at least ten times. The chain recombines TRBV27 with TRBJ1-1; D might be TRBD1 (6 bases). CDR3 length equals 15 residues. Trimming shortened V by 5 bases and J by 1 base, and 14 bases separated the two germline ends. CDR1 and CDR2 from the germline V gene are MNHEY and SMNVEV (reference sequence). The CDR3 DNA sequence: TGTGCCAGCAGTCCCCGCAGGGGAGAGAACACTGAAGCTTTCTTT. Its protein is CASSPRRGENTEAFF.

This clonotype was seen a handful of times. The chain uses TRBV7-2 and TRBJ1-1, with unresolved D. CDR1 and CDR2 from the germline V gene are SGHTA and FQGNSA. This CDR3 has 16 amino acids. The V gene lost 3 bases and the J gene lost 1 base, with 15 bases spanning the gap. DNA of the CDR3: TGTGCCAGCAGCTTTTCAGAGCGATACGCGAACACTGAAGCTTTCTTT. Amino acid sequence: CASSFSERYANTEAFF.

This clonotype has more than one count but fewer than ten. The rearrangement uses TRBV7-8 and TRBJ1-6, with D possibly being TRBD1 (6 bases). V lost 5 bases and J lost 9, with 17 bases in between. CDR1 and CDR2 from the germline V gene are SGHVS and FQNEAQ. This CDR3 region has 15 residues. CDR3: CASSPKGGGGSPLHF. CDR3 DNA sequence: TGTGCCAGCAGCCCCAAGGGGGGGGGCGGTTCACCCCTCCACTTT.

At least ten counts were recorded for this clonotype. Relative to the germline gene, one junction end is altered; a read error may explain this. The chain links TRBV7-8 to TRBJ1-1; D ambiguous. Germline V CDR1 and CDR2: SGHVS, FQNEAQ. This CDR3 has 13 residues. In DNA form, the CDR3 reads TGTGCCAGCAGCATAGCCCCGAACACTGAAGCTTTCTTT. As protein: CASSIAPNTEAFF.

This clonotype was detected a few times. The J gene is TRBJ2-1, the V gene TRBV24-1; no clear D. This CDR3 has 10 residues. CDR1 is KGHDR, CDR2 SFDVKD, per germline. V lost 7 bases and J 7 bases, leaving 4 bases between the germline ends. Here the CDR3 reads CATRANEQFF. The CDR3 DNA reads TGTGCCACCAGGGCAAATGAGCAGTTCTTC.

The chain carries TRBV29-1 and TRBJ2-1, with 7 bases lining up with TRBD1. CDR3 length: 12 residues. Germline CDR1 reads SQVTM; CDR2 reads ANQGSEA. CDR3 region: CRAGTVYNEQFF. As DNA, the CDR3 is TGCAGAGCCGGGACAGTCTACAATGAGCAGTTCTTC.

This clonotype has a handful of counts. This sequence joins TRBV7-2 and TRBJ2-5; D possibly corresponds to TRBD1 (6 bases). The CDR3 extends over 15 amino acids. Looked up from germline, CDR1 is SGHTA and CDR2 is FQGNSA. V was pared by 5 bases and J by 4 bases, with 17 bases between. The CDR3 is CASSNRDTRRETQYF. DNA of the CDR3: TGTGCCAGCAGCAACCGGGACACCCGGCGAGAGACCCAGTACTTC.